The clone carrying this TCR beta chain was counted only a few times. Its antigen is as yet unknown. This sample was taken from a study of cytomegalovirus exposure and HLA in healthy donors. About the research overall: Earlier results showed 90 million to 130 million unique TCR beta sequences derived from roughly 180 million T cells. Study findings and constraints: Cytomegalovirus-associated TCR beta chains were listed, numbering 150 to 200.

The PCR contained 60 Vbeta and 13 Jbeta primers. The protocol was immunoSEQ multiplex PCR, while the TCRdb copy is restricted to in-frame clones and leaves out a portion. The profile covers 99,000 or so clones, with 60% to 85% appearing a single time and approximately 1.3% taken by the ten largest. Germline CDR1 SQVTM, CDR2 ANQGSEA. The CDR3 runs to 13 residues. J lost 4 bases, V lost 4 bases, and 3 bases had no gene match. The receptor comes from a middle-aged man in good health and CMV-seronegative. Source material: PBMCs. The genes are TRBV29-1 and TRBJ2-7, with 11 bases that match TRBD2. CDR3 nucleotides: TGCAGCGTTGCCCTAGCGGGAGGTTACGAGCAGTACTTC. Its translation: CSVALAGGYEQYF.